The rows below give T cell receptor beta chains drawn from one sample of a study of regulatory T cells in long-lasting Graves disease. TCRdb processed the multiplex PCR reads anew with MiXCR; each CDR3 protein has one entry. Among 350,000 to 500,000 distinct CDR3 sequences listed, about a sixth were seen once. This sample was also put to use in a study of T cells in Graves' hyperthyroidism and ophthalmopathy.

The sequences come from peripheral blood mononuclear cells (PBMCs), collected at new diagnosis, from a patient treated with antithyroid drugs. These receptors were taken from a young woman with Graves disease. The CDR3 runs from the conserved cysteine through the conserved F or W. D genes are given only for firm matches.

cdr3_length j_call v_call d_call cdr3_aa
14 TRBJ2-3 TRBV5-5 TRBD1 CASSFKGAPDTQYF
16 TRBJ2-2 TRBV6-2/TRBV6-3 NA CASSYSIRGSTGELFF
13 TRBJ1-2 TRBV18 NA CASSSEGGYGYTF
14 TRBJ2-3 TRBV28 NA CASSLRGSTDTQYF
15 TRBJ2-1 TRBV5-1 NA CASSLEIPHYNEQFF
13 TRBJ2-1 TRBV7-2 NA CASSLYRGNEQFF
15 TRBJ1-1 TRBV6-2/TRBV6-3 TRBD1 CASSPRQGPSTEAFF
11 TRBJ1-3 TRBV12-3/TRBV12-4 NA CASSMGNTIYF
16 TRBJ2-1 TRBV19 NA CASSIIPQVTGNEQFF
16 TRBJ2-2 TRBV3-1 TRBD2 CASSRGLAEGGGELFF
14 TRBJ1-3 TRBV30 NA CAWSVKGVTYTIYF
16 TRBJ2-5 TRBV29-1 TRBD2 CSVDGLAGVGQETQYF
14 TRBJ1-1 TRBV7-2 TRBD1 CASISRQGVTEAFF
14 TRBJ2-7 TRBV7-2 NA CASSSSREIGEQYF
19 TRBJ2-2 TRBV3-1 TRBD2 CASSPGTSGRTLNTGELFF
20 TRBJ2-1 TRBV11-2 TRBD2 CASSLSSGWGAGGRYNEQFF
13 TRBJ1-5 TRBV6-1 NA CATSSTGNQPQHF
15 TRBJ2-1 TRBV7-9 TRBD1 CASTPSGTGQNEQFF
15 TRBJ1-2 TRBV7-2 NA CASSLVGPDDYGYTF
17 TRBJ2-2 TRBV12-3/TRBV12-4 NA CASSSYLGTYSAGELFF
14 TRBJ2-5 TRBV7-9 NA CASSLAGNQETQYF
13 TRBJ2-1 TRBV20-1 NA CSAPRDFYNEQFF
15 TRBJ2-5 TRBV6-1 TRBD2 CASRRGLAEKETQYF
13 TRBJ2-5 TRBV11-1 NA CASSLSSQETQYF
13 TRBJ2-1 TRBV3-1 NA CASSQVDYNEQFF
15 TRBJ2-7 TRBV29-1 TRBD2 CSVELAGKTTYEQYF
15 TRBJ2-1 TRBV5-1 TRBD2 CASFRGTSDYNEQFF
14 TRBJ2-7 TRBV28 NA CASSPLLADYEQYF
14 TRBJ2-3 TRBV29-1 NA CSVPPGGPTDTQYF
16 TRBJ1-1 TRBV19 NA CASSIVPIIGNTEAFF
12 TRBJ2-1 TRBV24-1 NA CATSDPIQEQFF
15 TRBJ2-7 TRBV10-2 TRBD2 CASQPAGGHSVEQYF
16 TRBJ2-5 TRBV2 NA CASSEPRTGKGETQYF
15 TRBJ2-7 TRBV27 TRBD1 CASSFNRDRAYEQYF
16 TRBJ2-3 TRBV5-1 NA CASSFIAGLGMDTQYF
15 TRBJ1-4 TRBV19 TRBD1 CASKVGRQGNEKLFF
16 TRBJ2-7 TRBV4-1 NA CASSQEKRMRVYEQYF
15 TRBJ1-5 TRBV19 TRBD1 CASSTGGGTLQPQHF
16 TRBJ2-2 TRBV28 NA CASSLEGNPNTGELFF
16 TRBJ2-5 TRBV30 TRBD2 CAWIRPGTSGPETQYF
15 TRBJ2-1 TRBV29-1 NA CSVEGLSSSYNEQFF
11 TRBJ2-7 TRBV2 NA CASSDAYEQYF
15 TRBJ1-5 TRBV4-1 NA CASSQERGGNQPQHF
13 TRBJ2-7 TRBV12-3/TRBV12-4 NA CASSSGQGGEQYF
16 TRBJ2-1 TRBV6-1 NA CASTRAEGGYNNEQFF
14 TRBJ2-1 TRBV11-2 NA CASSPHLGYNEQFF
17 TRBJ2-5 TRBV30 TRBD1 CAWSLRTGAPWQETQYF
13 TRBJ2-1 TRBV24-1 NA CATSDFGYNEQFF
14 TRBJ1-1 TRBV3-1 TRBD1 CASSQDRGPTEAFF
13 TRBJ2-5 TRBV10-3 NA CAISETNQETQYF
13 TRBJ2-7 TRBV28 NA CASSFGRAYEQYF
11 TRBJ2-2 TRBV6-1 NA CASTGAGELFF
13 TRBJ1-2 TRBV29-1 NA CSVVRQSSYGYTF
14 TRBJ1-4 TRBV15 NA CATSRDIGPEKLFF
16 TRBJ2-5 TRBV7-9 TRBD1 CASSDGDRGARETQYF